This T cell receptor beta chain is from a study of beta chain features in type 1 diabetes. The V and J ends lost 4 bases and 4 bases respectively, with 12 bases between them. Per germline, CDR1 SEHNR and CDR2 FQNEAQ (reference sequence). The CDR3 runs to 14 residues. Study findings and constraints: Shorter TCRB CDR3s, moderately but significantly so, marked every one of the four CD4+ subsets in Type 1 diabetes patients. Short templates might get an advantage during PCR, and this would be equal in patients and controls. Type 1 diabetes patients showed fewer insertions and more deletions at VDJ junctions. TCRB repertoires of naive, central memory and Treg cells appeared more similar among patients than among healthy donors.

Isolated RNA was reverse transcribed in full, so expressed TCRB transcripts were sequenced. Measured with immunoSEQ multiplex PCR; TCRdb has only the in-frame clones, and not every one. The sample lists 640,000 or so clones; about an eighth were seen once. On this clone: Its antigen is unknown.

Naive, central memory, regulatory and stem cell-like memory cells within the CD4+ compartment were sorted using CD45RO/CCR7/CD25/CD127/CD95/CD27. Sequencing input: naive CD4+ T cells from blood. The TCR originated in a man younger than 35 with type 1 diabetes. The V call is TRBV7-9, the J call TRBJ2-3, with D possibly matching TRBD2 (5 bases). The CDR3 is CASSSFGVADTQYF. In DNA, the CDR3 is TGTGCCAGCAGCTCCTTCGGGGTTGCAGATACGCAGTATTTT. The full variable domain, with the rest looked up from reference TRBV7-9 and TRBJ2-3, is DTGVSQNPRHKITKRGQNVTFRCDPISEHNRLYWYRQTLGQGPEFLTYFQNEAQLEKSRLLSDRFSAERPKGSFSTLEIQRTEQGDSAMYLCASSSFGVADTQYFGPGTRLTVL.